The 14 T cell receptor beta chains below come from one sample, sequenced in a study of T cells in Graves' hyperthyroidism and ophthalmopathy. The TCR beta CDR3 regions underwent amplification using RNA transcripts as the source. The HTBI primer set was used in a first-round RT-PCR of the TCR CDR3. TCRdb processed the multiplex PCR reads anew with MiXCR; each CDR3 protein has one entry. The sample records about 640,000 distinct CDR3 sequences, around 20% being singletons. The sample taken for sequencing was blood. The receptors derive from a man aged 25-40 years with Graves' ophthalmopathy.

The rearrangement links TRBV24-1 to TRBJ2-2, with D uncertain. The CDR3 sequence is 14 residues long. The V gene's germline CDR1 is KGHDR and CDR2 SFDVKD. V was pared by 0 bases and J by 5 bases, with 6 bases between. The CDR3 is CATSDLLRTGELFF. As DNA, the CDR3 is TGTGCCACCAGTGATTTGTTACGTACCGGGGAGCTGTTTTTT.

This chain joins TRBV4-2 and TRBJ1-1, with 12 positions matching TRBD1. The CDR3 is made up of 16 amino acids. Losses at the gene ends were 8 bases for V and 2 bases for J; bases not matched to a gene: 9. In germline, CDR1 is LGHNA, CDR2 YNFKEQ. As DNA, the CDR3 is TGTGCCAGCCGGAGGGACAGGGGGCGCGGAAACACTGAAGCTTTCTTT. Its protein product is CASRRDRGRGNTEAFF.

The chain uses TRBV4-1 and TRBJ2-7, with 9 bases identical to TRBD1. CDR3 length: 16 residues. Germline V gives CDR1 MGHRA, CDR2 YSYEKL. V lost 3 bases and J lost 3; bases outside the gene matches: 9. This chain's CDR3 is CASSQQSPGQGYEQYF. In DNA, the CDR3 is TGCGCCAGCAGCCAGCAGAGCCCGGGACAGGGCTACGAGCAGTACTTC.

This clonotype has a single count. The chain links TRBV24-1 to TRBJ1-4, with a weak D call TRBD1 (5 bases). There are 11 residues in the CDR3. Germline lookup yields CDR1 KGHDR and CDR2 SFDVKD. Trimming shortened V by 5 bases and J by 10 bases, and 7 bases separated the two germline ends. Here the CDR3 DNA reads TGTGCCACCAGTGCGGGGGGAAAACTGTTTTTT. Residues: CATSAGGKLFF.

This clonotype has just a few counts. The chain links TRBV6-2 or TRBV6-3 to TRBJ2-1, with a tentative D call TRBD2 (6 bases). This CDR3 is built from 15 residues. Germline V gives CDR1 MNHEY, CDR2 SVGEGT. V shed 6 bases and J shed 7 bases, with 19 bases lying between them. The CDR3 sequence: CASSPGLLPGNEQFF. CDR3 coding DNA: TGTGCCAGCAGCCCGGGACTTCTCCCGGGGAATGAGCAGTTCTTC.

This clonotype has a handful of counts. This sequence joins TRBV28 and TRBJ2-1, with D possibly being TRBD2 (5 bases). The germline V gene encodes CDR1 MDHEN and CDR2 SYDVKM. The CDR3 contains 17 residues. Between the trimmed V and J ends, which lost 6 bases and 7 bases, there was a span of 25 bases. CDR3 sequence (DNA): TGTGCCAGCAGCCCCCTCTTAGCTCTGACTATCCCTAATGAGCAGTTCTTC. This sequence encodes CASSPLLALTIPNEQFF.

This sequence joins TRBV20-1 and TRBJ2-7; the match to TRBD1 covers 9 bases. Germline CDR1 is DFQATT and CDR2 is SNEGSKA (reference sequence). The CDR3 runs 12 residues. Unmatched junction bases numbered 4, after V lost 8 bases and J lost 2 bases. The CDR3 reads CSTGQGAYEQYF. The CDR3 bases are TGCAGTACGGGACAGGGAGCCTACGAGCAGTACTTC.

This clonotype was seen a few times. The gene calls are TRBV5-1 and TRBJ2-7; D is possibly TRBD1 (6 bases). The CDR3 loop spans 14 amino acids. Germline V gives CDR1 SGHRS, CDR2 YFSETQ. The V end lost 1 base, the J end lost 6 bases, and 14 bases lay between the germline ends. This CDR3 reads CASSLSRGEGEQYF. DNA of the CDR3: TGCGCCAGCAGCTTGAGCAGGGGAGAGGGCGAGCAGTACTTC.

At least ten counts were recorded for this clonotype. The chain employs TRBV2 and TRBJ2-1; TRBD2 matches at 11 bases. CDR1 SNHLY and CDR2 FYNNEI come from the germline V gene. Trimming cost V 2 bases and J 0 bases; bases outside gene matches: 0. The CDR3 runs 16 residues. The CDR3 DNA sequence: TGTGCCAGCAGTGAAACTAGCGGGAGCTCCTACAATGAGCAGTTCTTC. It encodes CASSETSGSSYNEQFF.

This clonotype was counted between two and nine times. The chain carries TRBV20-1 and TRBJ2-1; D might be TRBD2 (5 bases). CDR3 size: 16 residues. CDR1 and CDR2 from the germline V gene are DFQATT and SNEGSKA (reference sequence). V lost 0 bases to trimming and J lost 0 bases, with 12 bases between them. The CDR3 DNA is TGCAGTGCTAGAGATCTGGGGAGTCGCTCCTACAATGAGCAGTTCTTC. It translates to CSARDLGSRSYNEQFF.

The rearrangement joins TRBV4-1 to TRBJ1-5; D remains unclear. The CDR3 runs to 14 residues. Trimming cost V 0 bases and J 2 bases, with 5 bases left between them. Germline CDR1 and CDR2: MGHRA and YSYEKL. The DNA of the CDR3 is TGCGCCAGCAGCCAAGATTGGGGCAATCAGCCCCAGCATTTT. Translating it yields CASSQDWGNQPQHF.

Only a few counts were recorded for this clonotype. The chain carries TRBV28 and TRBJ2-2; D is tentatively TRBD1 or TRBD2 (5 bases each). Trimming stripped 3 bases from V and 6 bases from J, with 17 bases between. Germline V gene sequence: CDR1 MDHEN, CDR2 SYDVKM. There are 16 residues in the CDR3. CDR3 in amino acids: CASSFRVGPHPGELFF. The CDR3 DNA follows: TGTGCCAGCAGTTTCCGGGTGGGACCTCATCCCGGGGAGCTGTTTTTT.

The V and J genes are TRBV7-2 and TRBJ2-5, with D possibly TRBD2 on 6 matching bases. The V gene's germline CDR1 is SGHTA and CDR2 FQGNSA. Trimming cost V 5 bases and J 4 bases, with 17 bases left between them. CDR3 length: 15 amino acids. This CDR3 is CASSPRGSEGETQYF. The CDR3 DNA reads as TGTGCCAGCAGCCCACGGGGGAGTGAGGGAGAGACCCAGTACTTC.

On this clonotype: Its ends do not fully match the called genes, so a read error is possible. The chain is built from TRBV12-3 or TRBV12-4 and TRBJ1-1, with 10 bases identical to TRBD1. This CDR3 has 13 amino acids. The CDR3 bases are TGTGCCAGCAGTTCGACAGGGGGCACTGAAGCTTCCTTT. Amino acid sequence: CASSSTGGTEASF.